This T cell receptor (beta chain) was recorded in a study of blood T cells in healthy people across ages. In this sample, this clonotype turned up a few times. A J-beta primer mix and a sample-barcoded 5' primer were used in a second PCR of about 7 to 12 cycles. TCRdb recomputed calls from the 5' RACE reads with MiXCR, one row per CDR3 protein. The table has 1.5 million or so distinct CDR3 sequences, about 43% seen once. Each donor had 8.5 to 10 milliliters of peripheral blood drawn. Trimming stripped 8 bases from V and 0 bases from J, with 8 bases between. The CDR3 loop spans 13 amino acids. The source material was blood. The V and J genes are TRBV12-3 or TRBV12-4 and TRBJ1-3; no definite D call. The receptor was derived from a woman between 18 and 30 years old in good health. The CDR3 region is CASSPNSGNTIYF. CDR3 nucleotide sequence: TGTGCCAGCTCACCAAACTCTGGAAACACCATATATTTT.